The sequence of this TCR beta chain was determined in a study of cytomegalovirus exposure and HLA in healthy donors (dated by TCRdb to the late 2010s). Context from the whole study: An earlier analysis of a few hundred of the donors reported 276 Gb of sequence data and 95 million to 120 million unique TCR beta sequences obtained from 150 million to 200 million T cells. An early release that covered about 600 HLA-typed donors contained around 330 gigabases of sequencing data and around 85 million unique TCR sequences. The genetic ancestry cluster associated with self-reported Caucasian donors included over 80% of the roughly 410 genotyped donors. The aim of the study was to test whether cataloging public T cell receptors could identify signatures of past pathogen exposure. The T cell repertoires of several hundred subjects were profiled by immunosequencing and related to cytomegalovirus serostatus. Besides the first cohort of about 730 subjects, a separate validation cohort made up of 90 to 150 different subjects was used. To predict cytomegalovirus infection status, the study combined high-throughput TCR immunosequencing, statistical association of individual TCRs with disease status, and machine learning. A later analysis re-examined previously published TCR beta repertoires from hundreds of donors and added high-resolution HLA genotyping to investigate patterns of TCR occurrence. Rather than drawing on any new phenotypic data, the later analysis identified candidate immune exposures from TCR beta sequences and the way those sequences occurred across donors. To decide whether each TCR beta V gene segment behaved as functional or pseudogenic, an earlier analysis of some 570 of the donors relied on high-throughput TCR beta sequencing. Donor age, sex, ethnicity and CMV serostatus were collected together with the repertoire data. A later genetic analysis took genome-wide SNP genotypes for about three fifths of the 666 donors and used that subset as a discovery cohort. All discovery cohort repertoires had been generated using a single sequencing platform. Class I and class II HLA loci were covered by the typing at four-digit resolution. The number of donors typed differed by locus, with about 629-630 for A, B, C, DRB1 and DQB1, roughly 520 for DQA1, 600 to 610 for DPA1, and 450 to 480 for DPB1. Because of strong linkage in the cohort, 5 or 6 DR-DQ haplotypes were treated as single units for association and clustering. Among under 450 genotyped donors of the cohort, an average of around 240,000 unique TCR beta nucleotide sequences were sequenced per donor, around 20% of them non-productive.

As concerns this clone: What antigen it recognizes has not been identified. One base away there is no much larger clone; base qualities are not given.

The cohort comprised under 700 healthy bone marrow donors. Cohort members were all nominally healthy when sampled, although unrecorded immune exposures were likely present. The donor tested CMV seropositive and was one of the 289 seropositive cohort members. A peripheral blood sample was collected from each donor, and TCR beta sequencing was performed on peripheral blood mononuclear cells. The Qiagen DNeasy Blood Extraction Kit was used to extract genomic DNA from the blood cell samples. Broader findings and caveats from the paper: Because HLA typing was unavailable for some donors at each locus, only the typed subset was used in association tests. Immune exposure information for the cohort was limited to CMV serostatus. Some IMGT-functional V segments, including TRBV6-2 and TRBV6-3, could not be distinguished by the 87-base-pair reads and were therefore excluded. A group of highly shared sequence variants was considered likely to be a technical artifact of the sequencing pipeline. Strong co-occurrence of HLA alleles, especially DR and DQ, made assigning TCR associations to individual alleles difficult. A later genetic analysis associated a missense DCLRE1C variant with V-gene and J-gene trimming of TCR beta chains, and an independent cohort replicated the association. Broadly in line with IMGT annotations, most TCR beta V segments showed up in productive rearrangements about 90% or about 30% of the time in an earlier analysis of 587 of the donors. Compared with equally common non-associated chains, HLA-associated TCR beta chains in a later analysis were more clonally expanded and had lower generation probabilities. In a later analysis, several top co-occurrence clusters were reported to appear linked to parvovirus B19, influenza, CMV and Epstein-Barr virus. Sequencing depth was assumed to be roughly uniform across donors in the presence/absence analyses, though that assumption may not hold. A further reported finding was that TCR beta sequences accurately predicted the HLA-A and HLA-B alleles for most subjects in the first cohort. According to a later analysis, most CMV-associated TCR beta chains appeared to be HLA-restricted, and the HLA associations seemed to be driven largely by CMV exposure. The study listed 150 to 200 TCR beta chains as associated with cytomegalovirus. Cytomegalovirus status was reported to be diagnosed by the classifier with high specificity and sensitivity in both the original and validation cohorts. Three of the identified cytomegalovirus-associated TCR beta chains were confirmed in vitro to be specific for cytomegalovirus antigens. Most TCR sequences were seen in very few donors, while some public TCRs were found in many individuals. According to a later analysis, TCR association rates differed among HLA loci, with DRB1 alleles showing the most associated TCRs and HLA-C alleles showing the fewest. Only TCR beta chains were sequenced in this cohort, and the absence of alpha or paired-chain data limited detectable features. The authors suggested that the approach could potentially be generalized to other disease states and immunological phenotypes. Compared with the approximately 700-donor mean, donors in an Asian-associated ancestry cluster had fewer N-insertions in productive TCRs, according to a later genetic analysis. At a false discovery rate of 0.05, a later analysis linked 16,000 or so TCR beta sequences to specific HLA alleles. Linkage disequilibrium might explain the correlated functional status among segregating V segments, but an unknown experimental factor could not be ruled out. The earlier analysis of nearly 600 of the donors excluded around 17 rarely observed V segments, including chromosome 9 orphons, because counts were too low.

Reading from cysteine to phenylalanine, the CDR3 counts 19 amino acids. CDR3 DNA only is kept here, 57 bases in frame from base 1. V is shortened by 0 bases, J by 5 bases, and the region joining them spans 27 bases. CDR1 and CDR2 are read off the germline V gene as SGHRS and YFSETQ. Library preparation was by the immunoSEQ multiplex PCR assay. For the multiplex PCR, a mixture combining 60 forward primers for TCR Vbeta segments and 13 reverse primers for TCR Jbeta segments was used. The CDR3 region of rearranged TCR beta genes was amplified from genomic DNA by a multiplex PCR assay. The amplified TCR beta libraries were sequenced on the Illumina HiSeq System as 87-base-pair reads. The authors processed their data as follows. Across the 700 or so repertoires, a later analysis counted about 81 million unique TCR beta chains, 9.5 million to 12 million of which were shared by at least two donors. Raw reads were error-corrected and collapsed into unique sequences with a nearest-neighbor algorithm that merged closely related sequences to remove PCR and sequencing errors. To assign V, D and J gene segments, CDR3 sequences were aligned to IMGT reference sequences. For a sequence to be retained, a match of at least six nucleotides was required to both a V gene segment and a J gene segment. Rearrangements were classified as productive when the CDR3 lacked stop codons and remained in frame with V and J, and all other rearrangements were classified as non-productive. Following IMGT convention, CDR3 was defined as the stretch from the second conserved V-encoded cysteine up to the conserved J-encoded phenylalanine. In an earlier analysis of more than 550 of the donors, sequences lacking an unambiguous match to a single V gene segment were excluded. An earlier analysis of several hundred of the donors called V segments functional above 56.7% productive rearrangements and segregating when the between-donor standard deviation exceeded 5%. A statistical classification framework was built to diagnose cytomegalovirus status from the catalog of TCR beta chain sequences. V and J gene assignment, in a later analysis, came from comparing TCR nucleotide sequences with IMGT/GENE-DB human TR gene sequences. In a later analysis, CDR3 sequences and most-parsimonious VDJ recombination scenarios were assigned using the TCRdist pipeline. In a later analysis, each TCR beta chain was defined by its CDR3 amino acid sequence together with its V-gene family, and reads lacking a unique V-gene family were excluded. To address suspected cross-contamination and a sequencing artifact, a later analysis removed 450 to 700 highly shared, low-generation-probability nucleotide sequences. A later analysis calculated a clonal expansion index for each public chain from normalized within-repertoire ranks of inferred template counts. Generation probabilities in a later analysis came from a VDJ recombination model fitted to out-of-frame rearrangements, and those results were checked against IGoR. In a later analysis, TCR-TCR, TCR-HLA and TCR-CMV co-occurrence was scored with hypergeometric tests, and a repertoire-size bias correction was applied to TCR pairs. False discovery rates were estimated in a later analysis by permuting HLA or CMV assignments 20 times. In a later analysis, co-occurring TCRs were grouped using DBSCAN, and TCRdist sequence similarity was added for clustering within HLA-allele-positive subsets. Repertoires with fewer than 30,000 or more than 120,000 public chains, plus five repertoires with anomalous nucleotide sharing, were excluded from co-occurrence clustering. Imported from immuneACCESS, the table was reduced by TCRdb to in-frame sequences with V and J called. These copies leave out some clones; in studies compared against another copy, an unresolved V gene accounts for under half, and the cause of the remainder is not known. For V, J and clone size, that table is used; D and trimming come from the DNA. Counted in this sample were 80,000 to 100,000 clones; about 60% of them appeared once. 14% to 15% of the sample belongs to the ten largest clones.

Sequenced: PBMCs. This receptor chain uses TRBV5-1 and TRBJ2-7; 5 matching bases give a weak D call of TRBD2. The clonotype comes from a woman aged 40-49 years in good health and CMV-seropositive. This receptor carries the CDR3 CASSLVPSLVGSLVNEQYF. The nucleotide sequence reads TGCGCCAGCAGCTTGGTTCCCTCACTAGTCGGCTCCTTGGTCAACGAGCAGTACTTC.